A selection of T cell receptor beta chains follows, all from one sample in a study of blood T cell repertoires in COVID-19. TCRdb keeps only in-frame clones here, not all; method: immunoSEQ multiplex PCR. The sample has 150,000 to 200,000 clones; approximately 88% are singletons. Sample: peripheral blood. These receptors were obtained from a man between 60 and 75 years old with acute or convalescent COVID-19. Each CDR3 is given with its conserved first and last residue.

TRBJ1-6,TRBV14,CASSQVEGRSYNSPLHF
TRBJ1-1,TRBV6-2/TRBV6-3,CASSYFPSSEAFF
TRBJ1-1,TRBV18,CASSKREHGQGQITEAFF
TRBJ1-1,TRBV10-3,CAARTGTRMNTEAFF
TRBJ2-3,TRBV7-8,CASSLARLTSPTDTQYF
TRBJ2-2,TRBV24-1,CATSTGRTNTGELFF
TRBJ1-2,TRBV6-5,CASRSRIYGYTF
TRBJ2-6,TRBV5-1,CASRTGTDISGANVLTF
TRBJ1-2,TRBV19,CASSMIGTGTTRAYGYTF
TRBJ2-7,TRBV15,CATSSRMTGSNEQYF
TRBJ2-7,TRBV2,CASSALYEQYF
TRBJ1-1,TRBV30,CAWRFSYTEAFF
TRBJ1-1,TRBV6-1,CASSEAGGGTEAFF
TRBJ1-2,TRBV6-1,CASSERWQGGYTF
TRBJ1-1,TRBV5-8,CASSLETGGTEAFF
TRBJ1-5,TRBV19,CASSILGSHSNQPQHF
TRBJ1-6,TRBV6-2/TRBV6-3,CASSQPLRALHF
TRBJ1-4,TRBV30,CAWNMGGLGEKLFF
TRBJ1-4,TRBV6-5,CASSPYRGHNEKLFF
TRBJ1-5,TRBV6-6,CASSHHTSNQPQHF
TRBJ1-4,TRBV6-6,CASHRDEKLFF
TRBJ1-3,TRBV6-4,CAGQVYSGNTIYF